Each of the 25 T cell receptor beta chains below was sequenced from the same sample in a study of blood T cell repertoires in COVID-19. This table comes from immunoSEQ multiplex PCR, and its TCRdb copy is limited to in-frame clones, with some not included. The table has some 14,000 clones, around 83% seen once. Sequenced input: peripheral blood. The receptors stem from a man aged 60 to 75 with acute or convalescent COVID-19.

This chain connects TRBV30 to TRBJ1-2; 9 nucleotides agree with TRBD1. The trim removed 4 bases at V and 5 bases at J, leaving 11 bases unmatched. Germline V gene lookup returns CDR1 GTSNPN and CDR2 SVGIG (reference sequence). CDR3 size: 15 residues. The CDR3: CAWNPGGTGTYGYTF. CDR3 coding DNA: TGTGCCTGGAACCCCGGCGGGACAGGGACGTATGGCTACACCTTC. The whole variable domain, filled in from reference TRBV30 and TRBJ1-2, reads SQTIHQWPATLVQPVGSPLSLECTVEGTSNPNLYWYRQAAGRGLQLLFYSVGIGQISSEVPQNLSASRPQDRQFILSSKKLLLSDSGFYLCAWNPGGTGTYGYTFGSGTRLTVV.

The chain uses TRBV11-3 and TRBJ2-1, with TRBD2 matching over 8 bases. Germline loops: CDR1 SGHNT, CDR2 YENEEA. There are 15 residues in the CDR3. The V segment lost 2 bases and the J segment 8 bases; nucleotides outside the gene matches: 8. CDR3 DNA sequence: TGTGCCAGCAGCTTACAAAGCGGGAGTGGGTATGAGCAGTTCTTC. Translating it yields CASSLQSGSGYEQFF.

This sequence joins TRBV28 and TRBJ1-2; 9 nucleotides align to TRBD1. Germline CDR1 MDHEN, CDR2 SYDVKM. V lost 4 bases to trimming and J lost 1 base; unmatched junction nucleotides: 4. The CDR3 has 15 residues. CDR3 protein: CASSSQGADNYGYTF. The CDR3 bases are TGTGCCAGCAGTTCACAGGGGGCGGATAACTATGGCTACACCTTC.

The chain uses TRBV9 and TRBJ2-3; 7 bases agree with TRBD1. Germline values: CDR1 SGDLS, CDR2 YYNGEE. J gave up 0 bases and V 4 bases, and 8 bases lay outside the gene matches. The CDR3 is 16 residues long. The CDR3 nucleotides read TGTGCCAGCAGCTTAGGGACAGCTGCTAGCACAGATACGCAGTATTTT. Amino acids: CASSLGTAASTDTQYF.

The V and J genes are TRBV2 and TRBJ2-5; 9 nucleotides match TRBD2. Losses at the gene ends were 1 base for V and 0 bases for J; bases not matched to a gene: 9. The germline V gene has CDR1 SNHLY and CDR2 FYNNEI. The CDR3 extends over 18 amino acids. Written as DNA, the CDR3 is TGTGCCAGCAGTGAAGGTCTTGGACTAGCGCCATACCAAGAGACCCAGTACTTC. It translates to CASSEGLGLAPYQETQYF.

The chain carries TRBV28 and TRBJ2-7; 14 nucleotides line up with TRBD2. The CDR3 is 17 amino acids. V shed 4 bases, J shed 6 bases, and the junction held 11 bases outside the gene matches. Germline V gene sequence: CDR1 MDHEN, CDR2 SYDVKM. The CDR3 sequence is CASSSPRGLAGVGEQYF. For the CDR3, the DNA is TGTGCCAGCAGTTCCCCCCGGGGACTAGCGGGAGTAGGCGAGCAGTACTTC.

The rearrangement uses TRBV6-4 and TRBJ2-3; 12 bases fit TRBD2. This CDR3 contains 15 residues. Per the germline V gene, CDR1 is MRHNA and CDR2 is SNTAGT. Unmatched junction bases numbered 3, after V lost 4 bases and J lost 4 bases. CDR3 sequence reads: CASSASGGASDTQYF. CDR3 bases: TGTGCCAGCAGTGCTAGCGGGGGGGCCTCAGATACGCAGTATTTT.

The CDR3 bases are TGTGCCAGCACAACAGGGGATTCTGGCTACACCTTC. Protein: CASTTGDSGYTF. This chain joins TRBV3-1 (or the pseudogene TRBV3-2) and TRBJ1-2, with 7 bases identical to TRBD1. Losses at the gene ends were 7 bases for V and 7 bases for J; bases not matched to a gene: 6. The V gene's germline CDR1 is LGHDT and CDR2 YNNKEL (reference sequence). The CDR3 covers 12 residues.

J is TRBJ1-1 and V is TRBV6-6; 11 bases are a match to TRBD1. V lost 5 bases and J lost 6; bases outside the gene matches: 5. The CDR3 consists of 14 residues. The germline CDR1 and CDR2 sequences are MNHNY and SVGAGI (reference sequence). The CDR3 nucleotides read TGTGCCAGCAGTACACCGGGACAGGGGGCTGAAGCTTTCTTT. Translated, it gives CASSTPGQGAEAFF.

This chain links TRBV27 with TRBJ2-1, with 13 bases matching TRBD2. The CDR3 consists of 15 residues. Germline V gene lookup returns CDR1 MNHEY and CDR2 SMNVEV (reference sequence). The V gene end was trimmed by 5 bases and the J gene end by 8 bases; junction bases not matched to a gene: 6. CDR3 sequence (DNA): TGTGCCAGCAGTGGCGGACTAGCGGGAGCATATGAGCAGTTCTTC. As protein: CASSGGLAGAYEQFF.

The DNA for the CDR3 is TGCAGTGCTAGCGGGGAAGAGACCCAGTACTTC. Translated, it gives CSASGEETQYF. This chain uses TRBV20-1 with TRBJ2-5, with D perhaps TRBD2 (5 bases). CDR1 DFQATT and CDR2 SNEGSKA come from the germline V gene (reference sequence). The V and J ends lost 3 bases and 3 bases respectively, with 5 bases between them. The CDR3 is 11 amino acids.

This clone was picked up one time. The CDR3 loop reads CASRSGGNYGYTF. Written as DNA, the CDR3 is TGTGCCAGCAGGTCCGGGGGGAACTATGGCTACACCTTC. This chain links TRBV28 with TRBJ1-2; D is possibly TRBD1 (5 bases). Germline CDR1 and CDR2: MDHEN and SYDVKM. The CDR3 runs to 13 residues. The V gene lost 6 bases and the J gene lost 2 bases, with 10 bases spanning the gap.

In DNA form, the CDR3 reads TGTGCCAGTAGTATCGGGGGGGCATTTCGCGGCGGAACAGATACGCAGTATTTT. It specifies CASSIGGAFRGGTDTQYF. The chain combines TRBV19 with TRBJ2-3, with 8 nucleotides matching TRBD2. Germline CDR1 reads LNHDA; CDR2 reads SQIVND (reference sequence). The ends lost 3 bases at V and 3 bases at J; junction bases unmatched: 14. CDR3 length: 18 amino acids.

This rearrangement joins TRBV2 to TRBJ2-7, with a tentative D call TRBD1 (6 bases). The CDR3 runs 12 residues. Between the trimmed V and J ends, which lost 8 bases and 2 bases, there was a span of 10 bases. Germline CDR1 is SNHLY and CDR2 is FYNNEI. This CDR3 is CASGRDTYEQYF. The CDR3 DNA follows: TGTGCCAGCGGCAGGGACACCTACGAGCAGTACTTC. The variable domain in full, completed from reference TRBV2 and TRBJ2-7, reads EPEVTQTPSHQVTQMGQEVILRCVPISNHLYFYWYRQILGQKVEFLVSFYNNEISEKSEIFDDQFSVERPDGSNFTLKIRSTKLEDSAMYFCASGRDTYEQYFGPGTRLTVT.

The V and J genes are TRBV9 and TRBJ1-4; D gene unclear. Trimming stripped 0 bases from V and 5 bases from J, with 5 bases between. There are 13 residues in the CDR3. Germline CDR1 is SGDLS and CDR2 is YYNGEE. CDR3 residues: CASSVELNEKLFF. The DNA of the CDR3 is TGTGCCAGCAGCGTAGAACTGAATGAAAAACTGTTTTTT.

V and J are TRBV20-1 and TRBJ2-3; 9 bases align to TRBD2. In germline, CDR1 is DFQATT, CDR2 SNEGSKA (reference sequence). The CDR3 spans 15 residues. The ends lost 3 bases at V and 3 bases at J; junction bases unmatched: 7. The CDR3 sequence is CSASWRGGGTDTQYF. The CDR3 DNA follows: TGCAGTGCTAGTTGGCGGGGGGGCGGTACAGATACGCAGTATTTT.

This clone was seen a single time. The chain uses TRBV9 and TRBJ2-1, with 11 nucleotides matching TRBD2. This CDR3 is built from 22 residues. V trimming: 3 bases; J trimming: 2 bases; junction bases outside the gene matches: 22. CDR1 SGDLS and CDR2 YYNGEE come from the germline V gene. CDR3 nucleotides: TGTGCCAGCAGCGCCGGACAGGACCAAAAGACTAGCGGGGCGGAGACCTACAATGAGCAGTTCTTC. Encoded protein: CASSAGQDQKTSGAETYNEQFF.

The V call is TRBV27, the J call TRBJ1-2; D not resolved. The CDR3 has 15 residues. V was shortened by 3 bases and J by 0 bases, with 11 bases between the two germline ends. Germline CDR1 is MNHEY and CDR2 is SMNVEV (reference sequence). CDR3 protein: CASSLRATANYGYTF. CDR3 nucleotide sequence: TGTGCCAGCAGTTTGAGGGCAACCGCTAACTATGGCTACACCTTC.

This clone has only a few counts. The CDR3, as DNA: TGTGCCAGCAGCTTGGCCAGGGCAGGGGGCAAAAACATTCAGTACTTC. Its translation: CASSLARAGGKNIQYF. V gene TRBV5-4 combines with J gene TRBJ2-4; 7 bases are shared with TRBD1. The CDR3 length is 16 residues. The V gene end was trimmed by 0 bases and the J gene end by 3 bases; junction bases not matched to a gene: 6. Germline V gene lookup returns CDR1 SGHNT and CDR2 YYREEE (reference sequence).

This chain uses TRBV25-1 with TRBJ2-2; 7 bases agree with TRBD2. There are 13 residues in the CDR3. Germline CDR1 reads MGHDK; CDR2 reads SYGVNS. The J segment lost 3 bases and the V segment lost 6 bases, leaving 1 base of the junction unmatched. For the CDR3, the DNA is TGTGCCAGCAGGGGGGGGTACACCGGGGAGCTGTTTTTT. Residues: CASRGGYTGELFF.

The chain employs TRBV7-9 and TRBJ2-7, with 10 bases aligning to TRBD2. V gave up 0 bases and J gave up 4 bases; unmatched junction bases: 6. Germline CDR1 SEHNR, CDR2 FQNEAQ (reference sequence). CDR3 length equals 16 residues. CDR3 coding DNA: TGTGCCAGCAGCTTAGCGGCTAGCGGGGGCAAATACGAGCAGTACTTC. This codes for CASSLAASGGKYEQYF.

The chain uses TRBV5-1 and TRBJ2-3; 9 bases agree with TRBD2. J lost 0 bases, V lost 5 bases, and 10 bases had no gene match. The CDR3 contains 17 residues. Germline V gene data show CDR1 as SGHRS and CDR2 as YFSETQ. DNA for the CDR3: TGCGCCAGCAGGACCCCTAGCGGGGATATAAGCACAGATACGCAGTATTTT. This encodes CASRTPSGDISTDTQYF.

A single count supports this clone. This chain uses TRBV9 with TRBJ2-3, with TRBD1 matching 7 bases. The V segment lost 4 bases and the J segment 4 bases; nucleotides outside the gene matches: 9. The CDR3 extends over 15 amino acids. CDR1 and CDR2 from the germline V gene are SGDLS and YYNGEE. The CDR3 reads CASSSRDSRPDTQYF. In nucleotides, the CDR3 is TGTGCCAGCAGCTCAAGGGACAGCCGCCCAGATACGCAGTATTTT.

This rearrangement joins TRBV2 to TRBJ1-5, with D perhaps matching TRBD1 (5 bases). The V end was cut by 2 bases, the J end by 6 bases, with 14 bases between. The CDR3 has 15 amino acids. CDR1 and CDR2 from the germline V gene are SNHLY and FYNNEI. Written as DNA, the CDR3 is TGTGCCAGCAGTGAATGGGAAGGAGGGACTCAGCCCCAGCATTTT. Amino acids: CASSEWEGGTQPQHF.

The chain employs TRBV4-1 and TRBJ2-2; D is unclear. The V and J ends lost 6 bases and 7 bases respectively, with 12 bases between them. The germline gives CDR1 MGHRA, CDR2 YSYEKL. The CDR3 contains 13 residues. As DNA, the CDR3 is TGCGCCAGCAGTCGCGAGAGAATCGGGGAGCTGTTTTTT. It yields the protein CASSRERIGELFF.